Presented here are 21 T cell receptor beta chains from one specimen sequenced in a study of long-term antiretroviral therapy in people with HIV (dated by TCRdb to between 2021 and 2023). Sequencing of the TRB variable region was done with the immunoSEQ hsTCRB v3.0 assay at survey level resolution. What TCRdb holds here is the immuneACCESS table cut down to in-frame rearrangements. Part of the clones is not present; checked against another copy, under half of the missing clones reflect an unresolved V gene, and the others are unexplained. In this sample the table shows over 35,000 clones, about 88% of which occur a single time. The ten most abundant clones make up about 4.2% of the sample. Sequencing used unsorted PBMCs, obtained just before starting antiretroviral therapy. These receptors were collected from a woman aged 18-29 years with HIV.

The rearrangement joins TRBV6-5 to TRBJ2-7; TRBD2 agrees at 10 bases. The junction had 7 bases not matched to a gene; V was cut back by 6 bases and J by 2 bases. Germline V gene data show CDR1 as MNHEY and CDR2 as SVGAGI. The CDR3 totals 15 residues. The CDR3 here is CASRPGTSVTYEQYF. As DNA, the CDR3 is TGTGCCAGCAGACCCGGGACTAGCGTCACCTACGAGCAGTACTTC.

This chain uses TRBV7-3 with TRBJ2-1; 12 bases line up with TRBD2. This CDR3 has 16 residues. Germline loops: CDR1 SGHTA, CDR2 FQGTGA. V lost 5 bases, J lost 9 bases, and 11 bases stayed unmatched. CDR3 loop: CASSPLLAGGGGEQFF. As DNA, the CDR3 is TGTGCCAGCAGCCCCCTCCTAGCGGGAGGGGGGGGTGAGCAGTTCTTC. Together with reference TRBV7-3 and TRBJ2-1, the CDR3 gives the full variable domain: GAGVSQTPSNKVTEKGKYVELRCDPISGHTALYWYRQSLGQGPEFLIYFQGTGAADDSGLPNDRFFAVRPEGSVSTLKIQRTERGDSAVYLCASSPLLAGGGGEQFFGPGTRLTVL.

This chain links TRBV28 with TRBJ2-7; no clear D gene. Germline values: CDR1 MDHEN, CDR2 SYDVKM. The CDR3 spans 14 residues. V lost 3 bases and J lost 2, with 11 bases in between. The CDR3 nucleotides read TGTGCCAGCAGTTTGAATAACAGTCCCTACGAGCAGTACTTC. It codes for CASSLNNSPYEQYF.

V usage is TRBV2 and J usage is TRBJ2-7, with TRBD2 matching 7 bases. This CDR3 has 14 residues. With 4 bases clipped from V and 2 bases from J, the junction kept 5 bases outside the gene matches. The germline V gene encodes CDR1 SNHLY and CDR2 FYNNEI. The CDR3 DNA reads TGTGCCAGCAGTGGGACTAGGACAACCTACGAGCAGTACTTC. It translates to CASSGTRTTYEQYF. Looking up the rest from reference TRBV2 and TRBJ2-7 gives the full variable domain: EPEVTQTPSHQVTQMGQEVILRCVPISNHLYFYWYRQILGQKVEFLVSFYNNEISEKSEIFDDQFSVERPDGSNFTLKIRSTKLEDSAMYFCASSGTRTTYEQYFGPGTRLTVT.

The gene calls are TRBV10-3 and TRBJ2-1; no definite D call. V lost 4 bases to trimming and J lost 10 bases, with 8 bases between them. CDR3 length: 11 amino acids. Germline V gene data show CDR1 as ENHRY and CDR2 as SYGVKD. The CDR3: CAISALREQFF. The CDR3 nucleotides are TGTGCCATCAGTGCTTTAAGAGAGCAGTTCTTC.

This chain links TRBV7-9 with TRBJ2-7; no definite D call. The CDR3 has 13 amino acids. With 6 bases removed from V and 6 bases from J, the gap between germline ends came to 15 bases. Germline CDR1 reads SEHNR; CDR2 reads FQNEAQ (reference sequence). The CDR3 loop reads CASRLSSAGEQYF. The CDR3 DNA is TGTGCCAGCAGGCTCTCCTCGGCCGGCGAGCAGTACTTC.

The J gene is TRBJ2-7, the V gene TRBV11-1, with 7 bases aligning to TRBD2. The junction had 7 bases not matched to a gene; V was cut back by 5 bases and J by 3 bases. The V gene's germline CDR1 is SGHAT and CDR2 FQDESV (reference sequence). This CDR3 comprises 14 residues. The DNA of the CDR3 is TGTGCCAGCAGCCCCACTAGCGTTTTCTACGAGCAGTACTTC. Translation gives CASSPTSVFYEQYF.

V is TRBV11-3 and J is TRBJ2-1; 8 nucleotides match TRBD2. Trimming removed 5 bases from V and 6 bases from J; junction bases left unmatched: 9. There are 15 residues in the CDR3. Germline V CDR1 and CDR2: SGHNT, YENEEA. In nucleotides, the CDR3 is TGTGCCAGCAGCGATAGCGGGATCAGCCTCAATGAGCAGTTCTTC. Its protein is CASSDSGISLNEQFF.

The V and J genes are TRBV4-1 and TRBJ2-1; D remains unclear. This CDR3 is built from 16 residues. V shed 1 base and J shed 2 bases, with 12 bases lying between them. From germline, CDR1 is MGHRA and CDR2 YSYEKL. The CDR3 bases are TGCGCCAGCAGCCAAGTTAATCAGTCCCCCTACAATGAGCAGTTCTTC. Residues: CASSQVNQSPYNEQFF.

The rearrangement joins TRBV28 to TRBJ1-3; D call uncertain. V was trimmed by 4 bases and J by 4 bases, leaving 23 bases between them. There are 18 residues in the CDR3. Per the germline V gene, CDR1 is MDHEN and CDR2 is SYDVKM. The CDR3 is CASSSIPGMPPLGNTIYF. In DNA form, the CDR3 reads TGTGCCAGCAGTTCCATTCCGGGGATGCCTCCGTTAGGAAACACCATATATTTT. Drawing the rest from reference TRBV28 and TRBJ1-3, the complete variable domain is DVKVTQSSRYLVKRTGEKVFLECVQDMDHENMFWYRQDPGLGLRLIYFSYDVKMKEKGDIPEGYSVSREKKERFSLILESASTNQTSMYLCASSSIPGMPPLGNTIYFGEGSWLTVV.

This chain connects TRBV7-3 to TRBJ2-1; possibly TRBD2 for D (5 bases). The germline CDR1 and CDR2 sequences are SGHTA and FQGTGA. This CDR3 comprises 14 residues. Trimming removed 1 base at V and 6 bases at J, with 10 bases between. CDR3 region: CASSLNVGVNEQFF. In DNA form, the CDR3 reads TGTGCCAGCAGCTTAAACGTGGGAGTCAATGAGCAGTTCTTC.

The chain couples TRBV14 to TRBJ2-1; the match to TRBD2 covers 9 bases. The V gene end was trimmed by 0 bases and the J gene end by 0 bases; junction bases not matched to a gene: 15. Germline V gene data show CDR1 as SGHDN and CDR2 as FVKESK. This CDR3 comprises 21 residues. The CDR3, as DNA: TGTGCCAGCAGCCAAGATCGGCCCAGCGGGAGGTTTTCGAGCTCCTACAATGAGCAGTTCTTC. This gives the protein CASSQDRPSGRFSSSYNEQFF. Full variable domain (rest looked up from reference TRBV14 and TRBJ2-1): EAGVTQFPSHSVIEKGQTVTLRCDPISGHDNLYWYRRVMGKEIKFLLHFVKESKQDESGMPNNRFLAERTGGTYSTLKVQPAELEDSGVYFCASSQDRPSGRFSSSYNEQFFGPGTRLTVL.

This clone occurred once. The gene calls are TRBV27 and TRBJ2-3, with a possible D match to TRBD1 (6 bases). V lost 5 bases, J lost 2 bases, and 17 bases lay in between. The CDR3 totals 16 residues. The germline V gene has CDR1 MNHEY and CDR2 SMNVEV (reference sequence). CDR3 sequence: CASSPDYRVPTDTQYF. As DNA, the CDR3 is TGTGCCAGCAGTCCAGATTACAGGGTACCCACAGATACGCAGTATTTT.

The J gene is TRBJ2-7, the V gene TRBV7-9; D might be TRBD2 (5 bases). The germline gives CDR1 SEHNR, CDR2 FQNEAQ (reference sequence). This CDR3 spans 14 amino acids. V lost 1 base and J 6 bases, leaving 13 bases between the germline ends. The CDR3 sequence: CASSLEGRRFEQYF. CDR3 bases: TGTGCCAGCAGCTTAGAGGGCAGGAGGTTCGAGCAGTACTTC.

V and J are TRBV28 and TRBJ2-7; D is possibly TRBD1 or TRBD2 (5 bases each). Looked up from germline, CDR1 is MDHEN and CDR2 is SYDVKM. Trimming cost V 6 bases and J 2 bases, with 11 bases left between them. CDR3 length equals 13 residues. CDR3 sequence (DNA): TGTGCCAGCAGCCTGAGGGGCGCCTACGAGCAGTACTTC. It yields the protein CASSLRGAYEQYF. The full variable domain, completed using reference TRBV28 and TRBJ2-7, is DVKVTQSSRYLVKRTGEKVFLECVQDMDHENMFWYRQDPGLGLRLIYFSYDVKMKEKGDIPEGYSVSREKKERFSLILESASTNQTSMYLCASSLRGAYEQYFGPGTRLTVT.

The chain carries TRBV14 and TRBJ2-5; 9 positions agree with TRBD1. Germline V gene data show CDR1 as SGHDN and CDR2 as FVKESK. The V and J ends lost 5 bases and 2 bases, in that order; junction bases with no gene match: 3. The CDR3 sequence is 14 residues long. As DNA, the CDR3 is TGTGCCAGCAGCGCGACAGGGGGACAAGAGACCCAGTACTTC. Residues: CASSATGGQETQYF.

This rearrangement joins TRBV11-2 to TRBJ2-7; 14 positions agree with TRBD2. There are 15 residues in the CDR3. The V and J ends lost 4 bases and 6 bases, in that order; junction bases with no gene match: 5. Per germline, CDR1 SGHAT and CDR2 FQNNGV. The CDR3 nucleotides are TGTGCCAGCAGCTCGGGACTAGCGGGAGCTGGCGAGCAGTACTTC. Translation: CASSSGLAGAGEQYF.

The CDR3 nucleotides read TGTGCCAGCAGCTTGTTTGGACAGGGGGCTTCCAAAAACATTCAGTACTTC. It is translated as CASSLFGQGASKNIQYF. This chain links TRBV5-4 with TRBJ2-4; 11 bases line up with TRBD1. V dropped 1 base and J dropped 2; count of bases not matched to a gene: 5. The CDR3 consists of 17 residues. Germline V CDR1 and CDR2: SGHNT, YYREEE (reference sequence).

V usage is TRBV28 and J usage is TRBJ2-1, with 7 bases lining up with TRBD2. With 4 bases clipped from V and 0 bases from J, the junction kept 9 bases outside the gene matches. From germline, CDR1 is MDHEN and CDR2 SYDVKM. This CDR3 has 17 amino acids. CDR3 protein: CASSSMRGFSSYNEQFF. Written as DNA, the CDR3 is TGTGCCAGCAGTTCCATGCGGGGGTTTAGCTCCTACAATGAGCAGTTCTTC.

The rearrangement links TRBV5-1 to TRBJ1-1, with D tentatively TRBD1 (6 bases). Germline V gene sequence: CDR1 SGHRS, CDR2 YFSETQ. Trimming removed 0 bases at V and 2 bases at J, with 8 bases between. The CDR3 is made up of 14 amino acids. The CDR3 bases are TGCGCCAGCAGCTTGGTTGGGGGCAACACTGAAGCTTTCTTT. This encodes CASSLVGGNTEAFF.

V and J are TRBV10-2 and TRBJ2-7; TRBD1 matches 7 bases. Losses at the gene ends were 8 bases for V and 0 bases for J; bases not matched to a gene: 1. CDR1 WSHSY and CDR2 SAAADI come from the germline V gene. This CDR3 comprises 12 residues. This chain's CDR3 is CASGDSSYEQYF. DNA of the CDR3: TGCGCCAGCGGGGACAGCTCCTACGAGCAGTACTTC.